Given below is one T cell receptor (beta chain) in context. The trim removed 2 bases at V and 2 bases at J, leaving 10 bases unmatched. Per the germline V gene, CDR1 is LGHNT and CDR2 is FRNRAP. This CDR3 contains 17 residues. This sample stems from a study of blood T cell repertoires in COVID-19. The wider study: The United States, Italy and Spain provided the acute and convalescent COVID-19 samples.

Produced via immunoSEQ multiplex PCR; TCRdb's table is partial and in-frame only. This repertoire shows 140,000 or so clones, about 74% found once; its top ten account for approximately 15%. Sequencing was performed on peripheral blood. The J gene is TRBJ2-7, the V gene TRBV12-5; 9 bases are a match to TRBD1. This TCR derives from a man aged 50-60 years with acute or convalescent COVID-19. The CDR3 DNA sequence: TGTGCTAGTGGTTTGAAAGGTGACAGGGGGACGACCTACGAGCAGTACGTC. It encodes CASGLKGDRGTTYEQYV.